This T cell receptor beta chain was documented in a study of CD8 T cells in Susac syndrome. Diagnostic criteria defined recently for definite or probable disease were met by the Susac syndrome patients. Reverse transcription of 0.5 to 1 ug RNA was performed with random hexamers. An immunoSEQ multiplex PCR amplified TCR beta CDR3 over 54 Vbeta and 13 Jbeta. TCRdb reprocessed the immunoSEQ multiplex PCR reads with MiXCR, giving one entry per CDR3 protein. The sample lists about 150,000 distinct CDR3 sequences, more than 90% occurring once. Trimming took off 3 bases at V and 0 bases at J, with 18 bases between the two ends. CDR3 length: 18 amino acids. Germline V gene data show CDR1 as SGHDT and CDR2 as YYEEEE.

Sequencing was done on a sample of CD4+ T cells from PBMCs. This receptor was obtained from a human donor with Susac syndrome. V and J are TRBV5-6 and TRBJ2-2; D uncertain. The DNA of the CDR3 is TGTGCCAGCAGCTCAGGTGGACCGACTTACTCGAACACCGGGGAGCTGTTTTTT. Residues: CASSSGGPTYSNTGELFF.